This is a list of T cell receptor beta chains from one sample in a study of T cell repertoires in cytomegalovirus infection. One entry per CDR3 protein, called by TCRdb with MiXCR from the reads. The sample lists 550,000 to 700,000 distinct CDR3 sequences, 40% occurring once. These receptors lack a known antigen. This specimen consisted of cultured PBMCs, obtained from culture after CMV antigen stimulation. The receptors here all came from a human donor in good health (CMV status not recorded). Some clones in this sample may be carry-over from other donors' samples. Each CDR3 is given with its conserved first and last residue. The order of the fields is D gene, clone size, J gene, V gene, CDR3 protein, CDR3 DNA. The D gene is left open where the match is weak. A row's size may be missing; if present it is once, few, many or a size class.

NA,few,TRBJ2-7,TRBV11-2,CASSLLRDFAQYF,TGTGCCAGCAGCTTACTCCGGGACTTCGCGCAGTACTTC
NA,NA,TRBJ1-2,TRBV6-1,CASSPRGFRHGYTF,TGTGCCAGCAGTCCTAGGGGGTTTAGGCATGGCTACACCTTC
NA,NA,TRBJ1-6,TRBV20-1,CSAVSGEGYSPLHF,TGCAGTGCCGTATCAGGGGAGGGGTATTCACCCCTCCACTTT
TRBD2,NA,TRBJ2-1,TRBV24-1,CATSAAGGPNYNEQFF,TGTGCCACCAGTGCAGCGGGAGGTCCCAACTACAATGAGCAGTTCTTC
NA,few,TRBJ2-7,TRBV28,CASSLGRQARYEQYF,TGTGCCAGCAGTTTAGGGCGACAGGCCCGCTACGAGCAGTACTTC
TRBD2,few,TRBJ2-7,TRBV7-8,CASSLEGRGATYEQYF,TGTGCCAGCAGCTTAGAAGGGCGGGGGGCCACCTACGAGCAGTACTTC
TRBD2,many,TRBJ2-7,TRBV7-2,CASSLPSSGGSGYEQYF,TGTGCCAGCAGCCTCCCTTCTAGCGGGGGAAGTGGGTACGAGCAGTACTTC
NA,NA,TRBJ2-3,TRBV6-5,CASSRAGTFTSPDTQYF,TGTGCCAGCAGTCGAGCCGGGACTTTCACTAGCCCAGATACGCAGTATTTT
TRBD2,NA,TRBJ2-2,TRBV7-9,CASSLAGWLSNTGELFF,TGTGCCAGCAGCCTAGCGGGTTGGTTATCGAACACCGGGGAGCTGTTTTTT
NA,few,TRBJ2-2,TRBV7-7,CASSSNVGAVTGELFF,TGTGCCAGCAGCTCCAACGTGGGCGCCGTCACCGGGGAGCTGTTTTTT
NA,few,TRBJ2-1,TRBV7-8,CASSFSGTGGVYEQFF,TGTGCCAGCAGCTTTTCCGGGACTGGAGGCGTTTATGAGCAGTTCTTC
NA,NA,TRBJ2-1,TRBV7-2,CASSLVRKQFF,TGTGCCAGCAGCTTAGTCAGAAAGCAGTTCTTC
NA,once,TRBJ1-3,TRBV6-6,CASSLPAGDAGNTIYF,TGTGCCAGCAGTTTGCCCGCCGGGGACGCTGGAAACACCATATATTTT
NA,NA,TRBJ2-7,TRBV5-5,CASSLINYEQYF,TGTGCCAGCAGCTTGATAAACTACGAGCAGTACTTC
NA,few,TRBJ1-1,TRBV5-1,CASSLELGGITEAFF,TGCGCCAGCAGCTTGGAGCTAGGCGGTATCACTGAAGCTTTCTTT
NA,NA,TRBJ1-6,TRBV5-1,CASSRQDRNSPLHF,TGCGCCAGCAGCCGACAGGATCGGAACTCACCCCTCCACTTT
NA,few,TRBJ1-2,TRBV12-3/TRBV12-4,CASSPHGTYGYTF,TGTGCCAGCAGTCCCCACGGGACTTATGGCTACACCTTC
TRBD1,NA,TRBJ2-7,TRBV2,CASRPRDRGFGEQYF,TGTGCCAGCAGGCCCCGGGACAGGGGTTTTGGCGAGCAGTACTTC
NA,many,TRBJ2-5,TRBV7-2,CASSLGGTAGETQYF,TGTGCCAGCAGCTTAGGTGGAACCGCGGGGGAGACCCAGTACTTC
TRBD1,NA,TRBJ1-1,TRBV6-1,CATNRDRGADTEAFF,TGTGCCACCAACCGGGACAGGGGAGCGGACACTGAAGCTTTCTTT
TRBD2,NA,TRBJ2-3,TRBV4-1,CASSPGTSGRGGHTDTQYF,TGCGCCAGCAGCCCCGGGACTAGCGGGAGAGGGGGCCACACAGATACGCAGTATTTT
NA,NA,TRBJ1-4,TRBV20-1,CSARGNEKLFF,TGCAGTGCTAGGGGGAATGAAAAACTGTTTTTT
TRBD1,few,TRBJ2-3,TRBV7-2,CASSFSQGVGDTQYF,TGTGCCAGCAGCTTTTCTCAGGGGGTAGGGGATACGCAGTATTTT
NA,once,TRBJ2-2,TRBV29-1,CSVLWQTGELFF,TGCAGCGTTCTCTGGCAGACCGGGGAGCTGTTTTTT
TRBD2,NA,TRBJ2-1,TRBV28,CASSLTLAGGNEQFF,TGTGCCAGCAGTTTAACACTAGCGGGGGGGAATGAGCAGTTCTTC
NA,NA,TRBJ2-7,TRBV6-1,CASSFYRVSNYEQYF,TGTGCCAGCAGTTTCTACAGGGTCTCGAATTACGAGCAGTACTTC
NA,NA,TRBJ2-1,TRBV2,CASRPDPADAFF,TGTGCCAGCAGACCGGACCCCGCTGATGCGTTCTTC
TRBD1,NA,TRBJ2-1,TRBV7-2,CASSLQPGQGLNEQFF,TGTGCCAGCAGCCTCCAACCGGGACAGGGACTCAATGAGCAGTTCTTC
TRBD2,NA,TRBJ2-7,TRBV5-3,CASSLRGGRLEQYF,TGTGCCAGCAGCTTGCGCGGGGGGCGACTCGAGCAGTACTTC
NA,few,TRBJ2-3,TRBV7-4,CASSLTRTDPTDTQYF,TGTGCCAGCAGCTTAACCCGGACGGACCCCACAGATACGCAGTATTTT
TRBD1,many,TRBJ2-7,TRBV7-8,CASSLLETGTPYEQYF,TGTGCCAGCAGCTTATTGGAGACAGGGACCCCCTACGAGCAGTACTTC
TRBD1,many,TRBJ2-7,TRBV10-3,CAIMGSGGNSYEQYF,TGTGCCATCATGGGGTCAGGGGGAAACTCCTACGAGCAGTACTTC
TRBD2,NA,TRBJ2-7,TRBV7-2,CASSLSAGGAYEQYF,TGTGCCAGCAGCCTATCGGCGGGAGGAGCCTACGAGCAGTACTTC
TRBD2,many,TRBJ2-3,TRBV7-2,CASSPGGRGTDTQYF,TGTGCCAGCAGCCCCGGGGGGAGAGGCACAGATACGCAGTATTTT
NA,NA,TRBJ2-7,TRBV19,CASSITDPYEQYF,TGTGCCAGTAGTATAACGGATCCTTACGAGCAGTACTTC
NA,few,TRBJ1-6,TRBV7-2,CASSLYGGGSPLHF,TGTGCCAGCAGCTTATATGGGGGAGGGTCACCCCTCCACTTT
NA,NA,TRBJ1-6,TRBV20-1,CSARDPEMGPYNSPLHF,TGCAGTGCTAGAGATCCCGAGATGGGGCCCTATAATTCACCCCTCCACTTT